Following are 24 T cell receptor beta chains from one sample sequenced in a study of CD8 T cells in ankylosing spondylitis. Regarding the study as a whole: For ankylosing spondylitis blood, a TCR beta motif of several highly homologous variants appeared characteristic.

From the 5' RACE reads, TCRdb called clonotypes with MiXCR, one entry per CDR3 protein. This sample has 700,000 to 850,000 distinct CDR3 sequences, with approximately 10% found just once. These receptors are not linked to any known antigen. Sequencing used blood, either unsorted or a sorted T cell fraction (not recorded which). The receptor set was obtained from a male donor with ankylosing spondylitis.

This clonotype has a count of ten or more. V is TRBV20-1 and J is TRBJ1-2; possibly TRBD1 for D (6 bases). The CDR3 totals 14 residues. Germline V gene data show CDR1 as DFQATT and CDR2 as SNEGSKA (reference sequence). Trimming removed 7 bases at V and 5 bases at J, with 20 bases between. DNA of the CDR3: TGCAGTGAAGTAGCAGGGGACGCAACTTATGGCTACACCTTC. This gives the protein CSEVAGDATYGYTF.

This clonotype occurred many times. The genes are TRBV10-3 and TRBJ1-6; perhaps TRBD1 as D (5 bases). CDR1 is ENHRY and CDR2 is SYGVKD in the germline V gene. With 0 bases removed from V and 8 bases from J, the gap between germline ends came to 17 bases. CDR3 size: 17 residues. CDR3 residues: CAISESGRAEADSPLHF. The CDR3 DNA is TGTGCCATCAGTGAGTCGGGCAGGGCCGAGGCGGATTCACCCCTCCACTTT.

This clonotype was recorded a few times. The V call is TRBV20-1, the J call TRBJ2-3, with 7 bases that match TRBD2. Germline CDR1 DFQATT, CDR2 SNEGSKA (reference sequence). The CDR3 runs to 14 residues. The V gene end was trimmed by 4 bases and the J gene end by 0 bases; junction bases not matched to a gene: 4. CDR3 sequence reads: CSATDSGSTDTQYF. CDR3 bases: TGCAGTGCTACGGATAGCGGGAGCACAGATACGCAGTATTTT.

This clonotype was observed many times. The V gene is TRBV20-1, the J gene TRBJ1-5; D is ambiguous. The germline gives CDR1 DFQATT, CDR2 SNEGSKA (reference sequence). The V end lost 1 base, the J end lost 4 bases, and 11 bases lay between the germline ends. CDR3 length equals 14 residues. The CDR3 is CSARVPPINQPQHF. Here the CDR3 DNA reads TGCAGTGCTAGAGTGCCCCCCATTAATCAGCCCCAGCATTTT.

CDR3 region: CASNSGGPQYF. The CDR3 DNA is TGTGCCAGCAACTCAGGGGGCCCGCAGTACTTC. The chain couples TRBV12-3 or TRBV12-4 to TRBJ2-7; 8 positions match TRBD1. This CDR3 is built from 11 residues. V trimming: 7 bases; J trimming: 9 bases; junction bases outside the gene matches: 5.

This clonotype was counted between two and nine times. The CDR3 DNA is TGTGCCAGCGGGCTCTTACCGGGACGCTATGGCTACACCTTC. This codes for CASGLLPGRYGYTF. The rearrangement links TRBV12-3 or TRBV12-4 to TRBJ1-2, with a weak D call TRBD1 (5 bases). Trimming removed 8 bases at V and 4 bases at J, with 17 bases between. The CDR3 covers 14 residues.

This clonotype was seen only a few times. This chain links TRBV7-9 with TRBJ2-1; D call uncertain. This CDR3 region has 17 residues. Per the germline V gene, CDR1 is SEHNR and CDR2 is FQNEAQ (reference sequence). Trimming removed 1 base at V and 0 bases at J, with 13 bases between. The CDR3 region is CASSLGLGRSSYNEQFF. CDR3 bases: TGTGCCAGCAGCTTAGGATTAGGGCGGAGCTCCTACAATGAGCAGTTCTTC.

This clonotype appeared a few times. This CDR3 reads CASRATGFNYEQYF. The CDR3 nucleotides read TGTGCCAGCAGGGCGACAGGGTTTAATTACGAGCAGTACTTC. The chain couples TRBV12-3 or TRBV12-4 to TRBJ2-7; 7 bases fit TRBD1. Germline trimming cut 6 bases from V and 4 bases from J; bases unmatched to any gene: 9. The CDR3 sequence is 14 residues long.

This clonotype has more than one count but fewer than ten. The chain couples TRBV4-2 to TRBJ2-2, with 8 bases lining up with TRBD2. This CDR3 contains 17 residues. Trimming removed 0 bases from V and 9 bases from J; junction bases left unmatched: 12. Germline V gives CDR1 LGHNA, CDR2 YNFKEQ. The CDR3 protein is CASSQELAVTSGRELFF. CDR3 coding DNA: TGTGCCAGCAGCCAAGAACTAGCGGTCACCTCCGGGAGGGAGCTGTTTTTT.

This clonotype was counted between two and nine times. The chain uses TRBV20-1 and TRBJ2-7, with TRBD2 as a possible D gene (6 bases). This CDR3 has 14 amino acids. From germline, CDR1 is DFQATT and CDR2 SNEGSKA (reference sequence). The CDR3: CSLSPGTLKYEQYF. DNA of the CDR3: TGCAGCCTCAGCCCCGGGACTTTGAAATACGAGCAGTACTTC.

This clonotype appeared a few times. This chain joins TRBV20-1 and TRBJ2-3, with D tentatively TRBD1 or TRBD2 (5 bases each). Trimming stripped 6 bases from V and 0 bases from J, with 16 bases between. The V gene's germline CDR1 is DFQATT and CDR2 SNEGSKA (reference sequence). The CDR3 length is 15 residues. CDR3 residues: CSAVQASSSTDTQYF. The DNA of the CDR3 is TGCAGTGCAGTACAGGCGTCTAGCAGCACAGATACGCAGTATTTT.

The V gene is TRBV6-5, the J gene TRBJ2-7; D gene uncertain. Germline values: CDR1 MNHEY, CDR2 SVGAGI. Deletions cut 2 bases from V and 5 bases from J, with 4 bases between. This CDR3 has 11 residues. As DNA, the CDR3 is TGTGCCAGCAGTTACAAGAACGAGCAGTACTTC. Its translation: CASSYKNEQYF.

This clonotype came up many times. This chain uses TRBV2 with TRBJ1-1, with TRBD1 identical over 7 bases. Germline V CDR1 and CDR2: SNHLY, FYNNEI. The CDR3 contains 13 residues. V shed 6 bases, J shed 4 bases, and the junction held 5 bases outside the gene matches. CDR3 sequence: CASRPDRSTEAFF. The CDR3 nucleotides are TGTGCCAGCAGACCGGACAGGAGCACTGAAGCTTTCTTT.

The CDR3 bases are TGTGCCAGCAGTTACTCCCGGGATTACAGCAATCAGCCCCAGCATTTT. Encoded protein: CASSYSRDYSNQPQHF. J is TRBJ1-5 and V is TRBV6-5, with D unresolved. In germline, CDR1 is MNHEY, CDR2 SVGAGI. V was trimmed by 0 bases and J by 1 base, leaving 10 bases between them. The CDR3 has 16 amino acids.

A remark on this clonotype: Relative to the germline gene, one junction end is altered; a read error may explain this. J is TRBJ2-1 and V is TRBV20-1; 11 bases map to TRBD2. CDR1 is DFQATT, CDR2 SNEGSKA, per germline (reference sequence). CDR3 length: 16 amino acids. The CDR3 DNA reads TGCTGTGCTAGAGAACCTAGCGGGGGGTACTACAATGAGCAGTTCTTC. Protein product: CCAREPSGGYYNEQFF.

The chain combines TRBV28 with TRBJ2-5; 10 bases align to TRBD2. V was clipped by 2 bases and J by 5 bases; unmatched bases: 5. This CDR3 contains 15 residues. The germline V gene has CDR1 MDHEN and CDR2 SYDVKM. In DNA, the CDR3 is TGTGCCAGCAGTTTAGGGACGGGACTAGCGGAGACCCAGTACTTC. It specifies CASSLGTGLAETQYF.

Many counts were recorded for this clonotype. The chain employs TRBV5-6 and TRBJ2-1; 9 bases line up with TRBD1. The germline V gene encodes CDR1 SGHDT and CDR2 YYEEEE. V gave up 6 bases and J gave up 6 bases; unmatched junction bases: 7. This CDR3 comprises 14 residues. CDR3 sequence: CASTGTGIGNEQFF. CDR3 in DNA: TGTGCCAGCACCGGGACAGGGATTGGCAATGAGCAGTTCTTC.

This clonotype was detected only a few times. V gene TRBV4-3 combines with J gene TRBJ2-1, with unresolved D. Germline CDR1 LGHNA, CDR2 YSLEER. Trimming shortened V by 1 base and J by 5 bases, and 6 bases separated the two germline ends. This CDR3 has 13 amino acids. The CDR3 coding sequence is TGCGCCAGCAGCCAAGTACAGAACAATGAGCAGTTCTTC. As protein: CASSQVQNNEQFF.

This clonotype came up a few times. V is TRBV6-1 and J is TRBJ1-1, with TRBD1 as a possible D gene (5 bases). V was clipped by 6 bases and J by 0 bases, with 17 bases between them. Germline lookup yields CDR1 MNHNS and CDR2 SASEGT. The CDR3 has 16 residues. The CDR3 sequence is CASSLDFRAVNTEAFF. DNA for the CDR3: TGTGCCAGCAGCCTTGATTTCAGGGCTGTGAACACTGAAGCTTTCTTT.

This clonotype has more than one count but fewer than ten. V and J are TRBV4-3 and TRBJ2-7; D might be TRBD1 (7 bases). V was cut by 0 bases and J by 3 bases, with 12 bases left in between. Germline CDR1 and CDR2: LGHNA and YSLEER. CDR3 size: 15 residues. CDR3 nucleotides: TGCGCCAGCAGCCAAGAGGGCAGGGGGGTCTACGAGCAGTACTTC. This codes for CASSQEGRGVYEQYF.

The rearrangement links TRBV5-1 to TRBJ2-1; 9 bases are shared with TRBD2. Germline loops: CDR1 SGHRS, CDR2 YFSETQ. The CDR3 is made up of 17 amino acids. The V segment lost 1 base and the J segment 0 bases; nucleotides outside the gene matches: 5. The CDR3 here is CASSLSLAGSSYNEQFF. DNA for the CDR3: TGCGCCAGCAGCTTGTCCCTAGCGGGAAGCTCCTACAATGAGCAGTTCTTC.

This clonotype was seen more than once but under ten times. V gene TRBV27 combines with J gene TRBJ2-1; possible D gene TRBD2, 9 bases. V lost 11 bases and J lost 7, with 30 bases in between. Germline V gene lookup returns CDR1 MNHEY and CDR2 SMNVEV (reference sequence). The CDR3 totals 17 residues. The CDR3 sequence is CASGDRKGIAGVNEQFF. CDR3 nucleotides: TGTGCCTCCGGGGACAGGAAGGGAATAGCGGGAGTTAATGAGCAGTTCTTC.

The chain couples TRBV28 to TRBJ1-5; D may be TRBD1 (6 bases). Looked up from germline, CDR1 is MDHEN and CDR2 is SYDVKM. The CDR3 runs 15 residues. V was pared by 11 bases and J by 7 bases, with 24 bases between. DNA for the CDR3: TGTGCCGTACACGGGCAGGGGCGGGGAAGGCAGCCCCAGCATTTT. Translation gives CAVHGQGRGRQPQHF.

V and J are TRBV18 and TRBJ1-4; TRBD1 is a possible D gene (6 bases). Trimming removed 6 bases from V and 6 bases from J, with 11 bases in between. CDR3 length: 13 amino acids. Germline lookup yields CDR1 KGHSH and CDR2 LQKENI. CDR3 protein: CASSPGGHEKLFF. The CDR3 region has the DNA TGTGCCAGCTCCCCGGGGGGCCATGAAAAACTGTTTTTT.